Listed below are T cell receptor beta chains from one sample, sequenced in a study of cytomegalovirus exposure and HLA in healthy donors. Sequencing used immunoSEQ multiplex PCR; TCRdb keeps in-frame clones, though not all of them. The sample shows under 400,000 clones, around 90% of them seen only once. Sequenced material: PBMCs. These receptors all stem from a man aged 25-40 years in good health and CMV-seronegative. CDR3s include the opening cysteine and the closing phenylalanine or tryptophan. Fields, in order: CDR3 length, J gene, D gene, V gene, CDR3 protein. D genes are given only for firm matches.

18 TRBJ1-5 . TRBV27 CASSLSYSGGWGNQPQHF
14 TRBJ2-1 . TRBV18 CASSPQGEYNEQFF
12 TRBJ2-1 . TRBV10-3 CAISESQNEQFF
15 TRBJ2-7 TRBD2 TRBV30 CAWSVLAGRAYEQYF
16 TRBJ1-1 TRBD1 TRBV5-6 CASSYLGTGDYTEAFF
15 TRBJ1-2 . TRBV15 CATSRPMEGIYGYTF
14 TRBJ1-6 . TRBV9 CASSVGGLNSPLHF
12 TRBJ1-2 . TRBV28 CASRRDKEGYTF
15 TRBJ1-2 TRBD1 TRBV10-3 CAISESDRGVYGYTF
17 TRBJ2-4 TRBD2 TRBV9 CASSVGWTSRTKNIQYF
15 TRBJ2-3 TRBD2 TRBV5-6 CASSSPSGVVDTQYF
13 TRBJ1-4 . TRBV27 CASTRVVGEKLFF
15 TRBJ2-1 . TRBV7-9 CASRRGGGSYNEQFF
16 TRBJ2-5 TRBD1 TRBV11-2 CASSSRDRGQRETQYF
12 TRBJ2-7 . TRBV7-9 CASSKQAYEQYF
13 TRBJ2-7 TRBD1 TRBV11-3 CASSLGRDREQYF
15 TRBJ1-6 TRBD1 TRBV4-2 CASSPPGQINSPLHF
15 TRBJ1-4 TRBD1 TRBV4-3 CASSQRTGFGEKLFF
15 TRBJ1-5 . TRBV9 CASSVGRDSNQPQHF
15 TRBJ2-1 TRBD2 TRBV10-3 CAINSDLADPREQFF
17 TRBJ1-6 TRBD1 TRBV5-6 CASSPDRGQNIYSPLHF
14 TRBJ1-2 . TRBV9 CASSVVSDSYGYTF
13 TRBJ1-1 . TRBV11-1 CASSHHPGTEAFF
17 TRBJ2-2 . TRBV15 CATSRGGGTLNTGELFF
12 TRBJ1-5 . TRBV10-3 CAISESSQPQHF
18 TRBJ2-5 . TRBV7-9 CASSLESGGRGKGETQYF